Listed below are T cell receptor beta chains from one sample, sequenced in a study of memory CD4+ T cells and cytomegalovirus serostatus. Sequencing was performed with immunoSEQ multiplex PCR; in TCRdb, only in-frame clones are kept and a portion is missing. Of some 50,000 clones detected, under 85% appear once; the ten largest clones hold 0.61%. Source material: memory CD4+ T cells from blood. The receptors shown here come from an adult in good health and CMV-seronegative. Each CDR3 is given with its conserved first and last residue. D genes are given only for firm matches. Rows may omit the clone size; those that give it use once, few, many or a size class.

j_gene: TRBJ2-5
d_gene: .
abundance: .
v_gene: TRBV18
CDR3nt: TGTGCCAGCTCACTCCAACCGGGACACCGTGAGGGAGAGACCCAGTACTTC
CDR3aa: CASSLQPGHREGETQYF

j_gene: TRBJ2-5
d_gene: .
abundance: .
v_gene: TRBV5-1
CDR3nt: TGCGCCAGCAGCCCGGGACAACCCAAAGAGACCCAGTACTTC
CDR3aa: CASSPGQPKETQYF

j_gene: TRBJ1-1
d_gene: TRBD1
abundance: .
v_gene: TRBV7-8
CDR3nt: TGTGCCAGCCGGCCGGGGACAGGGGTTAATAGAGCTTTCTTT
CDR3aa: CASRPGTGVNRAFF

j_gene: TRBJ1-4
d_gene: TRBD1
abundance: .
v_gene: TRBV11-2
CDR3nt: TGTGCCAGCAGCTCAGGGACAGGGGGCACCCCCGATGAAAAACTGTTTTTT
CDR3aa: CASSSGTGGTPDEKLFF

j_gene: TRBJ1-6
d_gene: .
abundance: once
v_gene: TRBV27
CDR3nt: TGTGCCAGCGCACAGGGCCTCTCCTATAATTCACCCCTCCACTTT
CDR3aa: CASAQGLSYNSPLHF

j_gene: TRBJ1-2
d_gene: .
abundance: .
v_gene: TRBV14
CDR3nt: TGTGCCAGCAGCCAAGATCTCAGCCAAGGGTACGTTCTGGATGGCTACACCTTC
CDR3aa: CASSQDLSQGYVLDGYTF

j_gene: TRBJ2-3
d_gene: .
abundance: .
v_gene: TRBV7-2
CDR3nt: TGTGCCAGCAGCTTAAAGGCAGATACGCAGTATTTT
CDR3aa: CASSLKADTQYF

j_gene: TRBJ2-1
d_gene: .
abundance: .
v_gene: TRBV18
CDR3nt: TGTGCCAGCTCACCACTAGGAGTGGAGAATGAGCAGTTCTTC
CDR3aa: CASSPLGVENEQFF

j_gene: TRBJ2-4
d_gene: TRBD1
abundance: .
v_gene: TRBV4-3
CDR3nt: TGCGCCAGCAGCCCGGACAGGGGAAACATTCAGTACTTC
CDR3aa: CASSPDRGNIQYF

j_gene: TRBJ2-3
d_gene: .
abundance: .
v_gene: TRBV6-6
CDR3nt: TGTGCCAGCACCCCCCTGGTTTTCAGCACAGATACGCAGTATTTT
CDR3aa: CASTPLVFSTDTQYF

j_gene: TRBJ1-1
d_gene: TRBD1
abundance: .
v_gene: TRBV27
CDR3nt: TGTGCCAGCAGTCCCTGGACAGGGATTATCGAGACTGAAGCTTTCTTT
CDR3aa: CASSPWTGIIETEAFF

j_gene: TRBJ2-5
d_gene: TRBD1
abundance: once
v_gene: TRBV7-8
CDR3nt: TGTGCCAGCAGCTTAGGACCGGGACAGGGCGAGACCCAGTACTTC
CDR3aa: CASSLGPGQGETQYF

j_gene: TRBJ1-2
d_gene: .
abundance: .
v_gene: TRBV5-1
CDR3nt: TGCGCCAGCAGCCCTCTGCCCGGGGACAATGGCTACACCTTC
CDR3aa: CASSPLPGDNGYTF

j_gene: TRBJ1-6
d_gene: .
abundance: .
v_gene: TRBV5-8
CDR3nt: TGTGCCAGCAGCCCTGACAGAAGCTCCTATAATTCACCCCTCCACTTT
CDR3aa: CASSPDRSSYNSPLHF

j_gene: TRBJ1-3
d_gene: .
abundance: many
v_gene: TRBV6-1
CDR3nt: TGTGCCAGCAGTGTGGAGGTTAGGAACACCATATATTTT
CDR3aa: CASSVEVRNTIYF

j_gene: TRBJ2-5
d_gene: TRBD2
abundance: .
v_gene: TRBV18
CDR3nt: TGTGCCAGCTCACCATCTAGCGGGGGAGAGACCCAGTACTTC
CDR3aa: CASSPSSGGETQYF

j_gene: TRBJ2-3
d_gene: TRBD1
abundance: .
v_gene: TRBV6-4
CDR3nt: TGTGCCAGCAGCGCTACAGACAGGGGCACAGATACGCAGTATTTT
CDR3aa: CASSATDRGTDTQYF

j_gene: TRBJ1-4
d_gene: .
abundance: .
v_gene: TRBV29-1
CDR3nt: TGCAGCGTTGCCAGAGGGGAAAAACTGTTTTTT
CDR3aa: CSVARGEKLFF

j_gene: TRBJ1-5
d_gene: .
abundance: .
v_gene: TRBV12-5
CDR3nt: TGTGCTAGTGGTTTGGATCAATTCCAGCCCCAGCATTTT
CDR3aa: CASGLDQFQPQHF

j_gene: TRBJ2-2
d_gene: TRBD2
abundance: .
v_gene: TRBV7-2
CDR3nt: TGTGCCAGCAGCTTTGCGAGCGGGGTGAACACCGGGGAGCTGTTTTTT
CDR3aa: CASSFASGVNTGELFF

j_gene: TRBJ2-5
d_gene: TRBD1
abundance: .
v_gene: TRBV30
CDR3nt: TGTGCCTGGATAAAACCGGGACAGGGACAAGAGACCCAGTACTTC
CDR3aa: CAWIKPGQGQETQYF

j_gene: TRBJ2-2
d_gene: TRBD2
abundance: .
v_gene: TRBV5-4
CDR3nt: TGTGCCCGCAGCTTGGGGACTAGCGGGGGGGCGTACGGGGAGCTGTTTTTT
CDR3aa: CARSLGTSGGAYGELFF

j_gene: TRBJ2-7
d_gene: TRBD2
abundance: .
v_gene: TRBV28
CDR3nt: TGTGCCAGCAGCCCGCCCGGGACTAGCGGATACGAGCAGTACTTC
CDR3aa: CASSPPGTSGYEQYF

j_gene: TRBJ1-4
d_gene: .
abundance: .
v_gene: TRBV25-1
CDR3nt: TGTGCCAGCAGTGACTCCAATGGTGAAAAACTGTTTTTT
CDR3aa: CASSDSNGEKLFF

j_gene: TRBJ2-5
d_gene: .
abundance: .
v_gene: TRBV30
CDR3nt: TGTGCCTGGAGTCCACACGGGAGCCAAGAGACCCAGTACTTC
CDR3aa: CAWSPHGSQETQYF

j_gene: TRBJ2-3
d_gene: .
abundance: .
v_gene: TRBV15
CDR3nt: TGTGCCACCAGCAGATCTCCCAGGGAGCGCGGGGACTCAGATACGCAGTATTTT
CDR3aa: CATSRSPRERGDSDTQYF

j_gene: TRBJ1-6
d_gene: TRBD1
abundance: .
v_gene: TRBV5-4
CDR3nt: TGTGCCAGCAGCCAACGTGCGGACAGGGGAAATTCACCCCTCCACTTT
CDR3aa: CASSQRADRGNSPLHF

j_gene: TRBJ2-3
d_gene: .
abundance: .
v_gene: TRBV29-1
CDR3nt: TGCAGCGTTGAATTACTAGGCCAGCCCGGTCCGCAGTATTTT
CDR3aa: CSVELLGQPGPQYF

j_gene: TRBJ2-2
d_gene: TRBD2
abundance: .
v_gene: TRBV5-1
CDR3nt: TGCGCCAGCAGCACCGGGACTAGCGGGTTCGGGGAGCTGTTTTTT
CDR3aa: CASSTGTSGFGELFF

j_gene: TRBJ2-5
d_gene: TRBD2
abundance: .
v_gene: TRBV5-4
CDR3nt: TGTGCCAGCAGCTCCCCCTCGGGGGGGGAGACCCAGTACTTC
CDR3aa: CASSSPSGGETQYF

j_gene: TRBJ1-3
d_gene: .
abundance: .
v_gene: TRBV7-2
CDR3nt: TGTGCCAGCAGCCTCGACACCACCTCTGGAAACACCATATATTTT
CDR3aa: CASSLDTTSGNTIYF

j_gene: TRBJ2-7
d_gene: .
abundance: .
v_gene: TRBV5-1
CDR3nt: TGCGCCAGCAGCCTCCAGAGGGCAGGGGTTTACGAGCAGTACTTC
CDR3aa: CASSLQRAGVYEQYF

j_gene: TRBJ2-7
d_gene: .
abundance: .
v_gene: TRBV5-4
CDR3nt: TGTGCCAGCAGCTTGGGGGGGAATCCCTACGAGCAGTACTTC
CDR3aa: CASSLGGNPYEQYF

j_gene: TRBJ1-2
d_gene: .
abundance: .
v_gene: TRBV7-2
CDR3nt: TGTGCCAGCAACAAACCCGTGCTGGATTCTTATGGCTACACCTTC
CDR3aa: CASNKPVLDSYGYTF

j_gene: TRBJ1-4
d_gene: .
abundance: once
v_gene: TRBV6-5
CDR3nt: TGTGCCAGCAGTTACTCGAAGGGACGGCGTAATGAAAAACTGTTTTTT
CDR3aa: CASSYSKGRRNEKLFF

j_gene: TRBJ2-2
d_gene: .
abundance: .
v_gene: TRBV6-1
CDR3nt: TGTGCCAGCGGGCGACAGATGAACACCGGGGAGCTGTTTTTT
CDR3aa: CASGRQMNTGELFF

j_gene: TRBJ2-7
d_gene: TRBD1
abundance: .
v_gene: TRBV6-5
CDR3nt: TGTGCCAGCAGATCGGGGACAGCCTGGTTTAACGAGCAGTACTTC
CDR3aa: CASRSGTAWFNEQYF

j_gene: TRBJ1-3
d_gene: .
abundance: .
v_gene: TRBV7-9
CDR3nt: TGTGCCAGCAGCCAGGGGGGAAACACCATATATTTT
CDR3aa: CASSQGGNTIYF

j_gene: TRBJ2-7
d_gene: .
abundance: .
v_gene: TRBV6-5
CDR3nt: TGTGCCAGCAGTTCCTTCGGACTATACGGCTCCTACGAGCAGTACTTC
CDR3aa: CASSSFGLYGSYEQYF

j_gene: TRBJ2-1
d_gene: TRBD2
abundance: .
v_gene: TRBV10-1
CDR3nt: TGCGCCAGCAGTGGGGTAAGCGGGGGCAGCAATGAGCAGTTCTTC
CDR3aa: CASSGVSGGSNEQFF

j_gene: TRBJ1-2
d_gene: .
abundance: once
v_gene: TRBV9
CDR3nt: TGTGCCAGCAGCGTAGGGCCCGCAGGGGACCAGAACTATGGCTACACCTTC
CDR3aa: CASSVGPAGDQNYGYTF

j_gene: TRBJ2-5
d_gene: .
abundance: .
v_gene: TRBV2
CDR3nt: TGTGCCAGCAGTGACGTTCAAGAGACCCAGTACTTC
CDR3aa: CASSDVQETQYF

j_gene: TRBJ2-5
d_gene: TRBD2
abundance: once
v_gene: TRBV15
CDR3nt: TGTGCCACCAGCAGAGATGACTCCAGCGGGGGGGTTTTGCCCCAGTACTTC
CDR3aa: CATSRDDSSGGVLPQYF

j_gene: TRBJ2-3
d_gene: TRBD2
abundance: few
v_gene: TRBV19
CDR3nt: TGTGCCAGTAGCCACCTAGCGGGGGGGTTAACAGATACGCAGTATTTT
CDR3aa: CASSHLAGGLTDTQYF

j_gene: TRBJ1-3
d_gene: .
abundance: .
v_gene: TRBV4-2
CDR3nt: TGTGCCAGCAGCCAAACAGGGTCAGGAAACACCATATATTTT
CDR3aa: CASSQTGSGNTIYF

j_gene: TRBJ1-1
d_gene: .
abundance: .
v_gene: TRBV4-3
CDR3nt: TGCGCCAGCAGCCAAGGATCAGGGAACACTGAAGCTTTCTTT
CDR3aa: CASSQGSGNTEAFF

j_gene: TRBJ1-2
d_gene: .
abundance: once
v_gene: TRBV5-6
CDR3nt: TGTGCCAGCAGCCGCAAAGACGGGTCTGGCTACACCTTC
CDR3aa: CASSRKDGSGYTF

j_gene: TRBJ1-3
d_gene: .
abundance: .
v_gene: TRBV7-9
CDR3nt: TGTGCCAGCAGCTTAGTCAGGGGCAACACCATATATTTT
CDR3aa: CASSLVRGNTIYF

j_gene: TRBJ2-3
d_gene: .
abundance: .
v_gene: TRBV6-4
CDR3nt: TGTGCCAGCAGTGAAGCGACAAGCACAGATACGCAGTATTTT
CDR3aa: CASSEATSTDTQYF

j_gene: TRBJ2-3
d_gene: .
abundance: .
v_gene: TRBV25-1
CDR3nt: TGTGCCAGCAGTGAGCCAGGGGCAGATACGCAGTATTTT
CDR3aa: CASSEPGADTQYF

j_gene: TRBJ1-5
d_gene: TRBD1
abundance: .
v_gene: TRBV30
CDR3nt: TGTGCCTGGACCGGGGGGACAGGGGTAAATCAGCCCCAGCATTTT
CDR3aa: CAWTGGTGVNQPQHF

j_gene: TRBJ2-3
d_gene: TRBD2
abundance: .
v_gene: TRBV6-6
CDR3nt: TGTGCCAGCAGTCCCACTAGCGGGGGGGGATTAGATACGCAGTATTTT
CDR3aa: CASSPTSGGGLDTQYF

j_gene: TRBJ1-2
d_gene: .
abundance: .
v_gene: TRBV14
CDR3nt: TGTGCCAGCAGCCAAGATCTGGTAGTAGCTAACTATGGCTACACCTTC
CDR3aa: CASSQDLVVANYGYTF

j_gene: TRBJ1-5
d_gene: .
abundance: .
v_gene: TRBV27
CDR3nt: TGTGCCAGCAGTTTATGGGGACATCGGCAGCCCCAGCATTTT
CDR3aa: CASSLWGHRQPQHF

j_gene: TRBJ1-3
d_gene: .
abundance: .
v_gene: TRBV6-5
CDR3nt: TGTGCCAGCAGGCCCGACAGCCAAGTATCAAACACCATATATTTT
CDR3aa: CASRPDSQVSNTIYF

j_gene: TRBJ1-5
d_gene: .
abundance: .
v_gene: TRBV18
CDR3nt: TGTGCCAGCTCACCAGGGTTTAATCAGCCCCAGCATTTT
CDR3aa: CASSPGFNQPQHF

j_gene: TRBJ2-6
d_gene: .
abundance: .
v_gene: TRBV21-1
CDR3nt: TGTGCCAGCGGTTCACTTTGGCGTAGCTCTGGGGCCAACGTCCTGACTTTC
CDR3aa: CASGSLWRSSGANVLTF

j_gene: TRBJ2-3
d_gene: .
abundance: .
v_gene: TRBV15
CDR3nt: TGTGCCACCAGCAGAGATCTTCGCAGTTACACAGATACGCAGTATTTT
CDR3aa: CATSRDLRSYTDTQYF

j_gene: TRBJ1-6
d_gene: TRBD1
abundance: .
v_gene: TRBV5-1
CDR3nt: TGCGCCAGCAGTTTGTCCGGGACAGGCCTTAATTCACCCCTCCACTTT
CDR3aa: CASSLSGTGLNSPLHF

j_gene: TRBJ1-2
d_gene: .
abundance: .
v_gene: TRBV6-1
CDR3nt: TGTGCCAGCAGTGAAGTTATAGGGCCTAAAGGCTACACCTTC
CDR3aa: CASSEVIGPKGYTF